This entry lists 6 T cell receptor beta chains sequenced from one sample in a study of regulatory T cells in long-lasting Graves disease. Time point defined: newly diagnosed GD, antithyroid drugs for less than 3 months. From RNA extracted from PBMCs, the TCR library was made. CDR3 regions were amplified by Arm-PCR using iRepertoire HTBI primers to build TCR beta libraries. TCRdb redid the calling of the multiplex PCR reads with MiXCR, one entry per CDR3 protein. The table lists 560,000 or so distinct CDR3 sequences, 15% to 20% of them singletons. In addition, the sample was reused for a study of T cells in Graves' hyperthyroidism and ophthalmopathy.

The sequenced sample was peripheral blood mononuclear cells (PBMCs), obtained at new diagnosis, from a patient treated with antithyroid drugs. These TCRs come from a young man with Graves disease.

This clonotype was seen at least ten times. The genes are TRBV11-2 and TRBJ2-7; D gene ambiguous. This CDR3 region has 13 residues. Trimming removed 1 base from V and 3 bases from J, with 7 bases in between. Germline V gene lookup returns CDR1 SGHAT and CDR2 FQNNGV. The CDR3, as DNA: TGTGCCAGCAGCTTAGTGCCGGGCTACGAGCAGTACTTC. This gives the protein CASSLVPGYEQYF.

The table lists this clonotype with a few counts. This chain links TRBV27 with TRBJ2-6; the D gene is possibly TRBD1 (8 bases). The CDR3 is 18 residues long. The germline gives CDR1 MNHEY, CDR2 SMNVEV (reference sequence). Trimming took 5 bases from V and 0 from J, leaving 17 bases between them. CDR3 nucleotide sequence: TGTGCCAGCAGTCCTCGGACAGGGAGGGCCTCTGGGGCCAACGTCCTGACTTTC. It codes for CASSPRTGRASGANVLTF.

This clonotype was detected ten times or more. The gene calls are TRBV12-3 or TRBV12-4 and TRBJ2-6; possible D gene TRBD2, 5 bases. The CDR3 spans 14 residues. Trimming removed 7 bases at V and 9 bases at J, with 16 bases between. The CDR3 coding sequence is TGTGCCAGCAACCGGAACAGCGGAAGCAACGTCCTGACTTTC. Protein: CASNRNSGSNVLTF.

At least ten counts were recorded for this clonotype. V usage is TRBV5-1 and J usage is TRBJ2-7; 7 bases map to TRBD1. Germline V lookup: CDR1 SGHRS, CDR2 YFSETQ. J lost 6 bases, V lost 4 bases, and 16 bases had no gene match. CDR3 length: 16 amino acids. CDR3 protein: CASSPGLRDSNPEQYF. DNA of the CDR3: TGCGCCAGCAGCCCGGGCCTCCGGGACAGCAACCCCGAGCAGTACTTC.

In this sample, this clonotype turned up many times. The chain carries TRBV6-1 and TRBJ2-5, with 7 bases that match TRBD1. The CDR3 covers 14 residues. After removal of 5 bases from V and 4 bases from J, the junction contained 7 bases not matched to a gene. Germline assignment: CDR1 MNHNS and CDR2 SASEGT. DNA of the CDR3: TGTGCCAGCAGTCACCTGGGACAGCCAGAGACCCAGTACTTC. Amino acid sequence: CASSHLGQPETQYF.

This clonotype showed up many times. The chain carries TRBV11-2 and TRBJ2-6, with TRBD1 as a possible D gene (6 bases). CDR1 and CDR2 from the germline V gene are SGHAT and FQNNGV. Trimming stripped 4 bases from V and 2 bases from J, with 9 bases between. The CDR3 is made up of 15 amino acids. The CDR3 loop reads CASSSQGAGANVLTF. The CDR3 DNA reads TGTGCCAGCAGCTCACAGGGAGCTGGGGCCAACGTCCTGACTTTC. The entire variable domain, with the rest obtained from reference TRBV11-2 and TRBJ2-6, is as follows: EAGVAQSPRYKIIEKRQSVAFWCNPISGHATLYWYQQILGQGPKLLIQFQNNGVVDDSQLPKDRFSAERLKGVDSTLKIQPAKLEDSAVYLCASSSQGAGANVLTFGAGSRLTVL.